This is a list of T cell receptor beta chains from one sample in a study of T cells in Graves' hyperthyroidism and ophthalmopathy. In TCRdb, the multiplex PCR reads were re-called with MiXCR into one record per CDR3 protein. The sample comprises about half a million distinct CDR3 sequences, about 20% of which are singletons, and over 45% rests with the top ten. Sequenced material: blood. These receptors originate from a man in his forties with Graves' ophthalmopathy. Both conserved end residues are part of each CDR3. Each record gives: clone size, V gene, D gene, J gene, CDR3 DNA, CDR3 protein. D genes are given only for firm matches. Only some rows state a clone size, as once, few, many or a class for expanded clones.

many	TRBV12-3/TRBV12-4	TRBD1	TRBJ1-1	TGTGCCAGCAGTTTCAGGGGGCTGGCAAGTTTTATGAACACTGAAGCTTTCTTT	CASSFRGLASFMNTEAFF
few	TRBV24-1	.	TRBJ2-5	TGTGCCACCAGTGGAGTGGAGGGGGGCAGGGAGACCCAGTACTTC	CATSGVEGGRETQYF
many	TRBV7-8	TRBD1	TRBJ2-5	TGTGCCAGCAGCTTTACACAGGGGCTCCAAGAGACCCAGTACTTC	CASSFTQGLQETQYF
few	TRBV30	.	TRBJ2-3	TGTGCCTGGAGTTTTTACGGGGGAACAGATACGCAGTATTTT	CAWSFYGGTDTQYF
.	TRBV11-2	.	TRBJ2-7	TGTGCCACCAGTGATTTGTCGGGACACTACGAGCAGTACTTC	CATSDLSGHYEQYF
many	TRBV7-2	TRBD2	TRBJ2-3	TGTGCCAGCAGCTTGCGACTAGCGGGAGGGCCGACAGATACGCAGTATTTT	CASSLRLAGGPTDTQYF
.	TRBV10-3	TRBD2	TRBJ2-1	TGTGCCATCAGGGATGGGGGGGGGGGTCCCTACCACAATGAGCAGTTCTTC	CAIRDGGGGPYHNEQFF
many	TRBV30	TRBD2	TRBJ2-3	TGTGCCTGGAGTGTACGCGCGGGGGTTACCTACACAGATACGCAGTATTTT	CAWSVRAGVTYTDTQYF
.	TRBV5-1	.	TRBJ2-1	TGCGCCAGCAGCTTACGTCCTCGGGACAATGAGCAGTTCTTC	CASSLRPRDNEQFF
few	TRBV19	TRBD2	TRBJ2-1	TGTGCCAGTCGAACTCCGGGACTAGCGAACAATGAGCAGTTCTTC	CASRTPGLANNEQFF
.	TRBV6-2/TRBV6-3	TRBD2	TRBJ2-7	TGTGCCAGCAGTTACTGGACCGGGACTACCTACGAGCAGTACTTC	CASSYWTGTTYEQYF
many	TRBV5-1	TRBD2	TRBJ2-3	TGCGCCAGCAGCGGAATAGCGGGAGCGACAGATACGCAGTATTTT	CASSGIAGATDTQYF
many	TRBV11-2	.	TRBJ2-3	TGTGCCAGCAGCTTAGGCCGCGGGACCTCACGAAGCACAGATACGCAGTATTTT	CASSLGRGTSRSTDTQYF
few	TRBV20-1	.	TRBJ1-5	TGCAGTGCTACTCACGGTCGGGGTCAGCCCCAGCATTTT	CSATHGRGQPQHF
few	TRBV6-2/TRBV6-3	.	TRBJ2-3	TGTGCCAGCCAGACAGTCGCTAGCACAGATACGCAGTATTTT	CASQTVASTDTQYF
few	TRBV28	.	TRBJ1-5	TGTGCCAGCAGTTGGTTGGTTCAGCCCCAGCATTTT	CASSWLVQPQHF
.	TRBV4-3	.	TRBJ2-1	TGCGCCAGCAGCCAAGAGCTATCCCCCTACAATGAGCAGTTCTTC	CASSQELSPYNEQFF
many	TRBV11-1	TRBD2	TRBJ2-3	TGTGCCAGCAGCTCGCCTAGGACTAGCAGCACAGATACGCAGTATTTT	CASSSPRTSSTDTQYF
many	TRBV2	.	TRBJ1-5	TGTGCCAGCAGTCGCGGTGCCAATCAGCCCCAGCATTTT	CASSRGANQPQHF
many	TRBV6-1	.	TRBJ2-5	TGTGCCAGCAGTTTAGGGACAAATCAAGAGACCCAGTACTTC	CASSLGTNQETQYF
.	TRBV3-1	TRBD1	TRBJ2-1	TGTGCCAGCAGCCAATCGCGGACAGGCTCCTACAATGAGCAGTTCTTC	CASSQSRTGSYNEQFF
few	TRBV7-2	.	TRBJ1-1	TGTGCCAGCAGCTCCTCGAGGGGTGGCACTGAAGCTTTCTTT	CASSSSRGGTEAFF
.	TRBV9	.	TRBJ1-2	TGTGCCAGCAGCGTAGGGAACAGGCCTACTAACTATGGCTACACCTTC	CASSVGNRPTNYGYTF
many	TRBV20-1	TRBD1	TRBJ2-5	TGCAGTGCAAATGACAGGGGCGGTACTCAAGAGACCCAGTACTTC	CSANDRGGTQETQYF